The 3 T cell receptor beta chains reported below all come from one sample, sequenced in a study of post-analysis software for immune sequencing data. The antigens for these receptors are not known. Incorporated into the TCR beta cDNA libraries were unique molecular identifiers, which served to reduce PCR and sequencing biases. A single record per CDR3 protein comes from TCRdb applying MiXCR to the PCR reads. The table shows a few hundred thousand distinct CDR3 sequences, with around 33% occurring only once. The study's findings and limits: Comparison of patients with controls showed about 5 TRBV segments more frequent in patients, TRBV5-6, TRBV5-1 and TRBV20-1 among them.

The sample comprised blood. The receptors were gathered from a girl aged 5 to 17 with multiple sclerosis.

This clonotype was detected only once. Relative to the germline gene, one junction end is altered; a read error may explain this. The chain links TRBV6-6 to TRBJ2-1; D call uncertain. The germline V gene encodes CDR1 MNHNY and CDR2 SVGAGI (reference sequence). This CDR3 is 16 amino acids long. The CDR3 nucleotides read TGTGCCAGCAGTTACTCAGGACCCAACCTCTACAATGAGCAGGTCTTC. This gives the protein CASSYSGPNLYNEQVF.

This chain joins TRBV6-5 and TRBJ1-5; possibly TRBD1 for D (5 bases). V dropped 8 bases and J dropped 2 bases, with 16 bases sitting between them. The CDR3 length is 15 residues. From germline, CDR1 is MNHEY and CDR2 SVGAGI. The CDR3 bases are TGTGCCAGCTTGGGGGTTAGGGGCGGCAATCAGCCCCAGCATTTT. Encoded protein: CASLGVRGGNQPQHF.

V gene TRBV6-5 combines with J gene TRBJ1-2; D remains unclear. V was clipped by 0 bases and J by 3 bases, with 8 bases between them. The CDR3 has 14 amino acids. CDR1 is MNHEY and CDR2 is SVGAGI in the germline V gene. CDR3 bases: TGTGCCAGCAGTTACTCGAGTATAGACTATGGCTACACCTTC. This sequence encodes CASSYSSIDYGYTF.